The entry that follows covers one TCR beta chain sequence. At one end the junction does not follow the germline gene, possibly because of a read error. Per the original methods: The authors estimated nucleated cell counts from reference gene primer amplification. TCRdb's table, derived via immunoSEQ multiplex PCR, lists solely in-frame clones and lacks some. D and trimming come from the DNA, and the V and J calls and clone size come from that table. The sample includes a few hundred thousand clones, approximately 86% of them seen just once. The data were obtained in a study of blood T cell repertoires in COVID-19. Turning to the study itself: Sites across the United States, Italy and Spain contributed samples from acute and convalescent COVID-19. PBMCs, B-cell-depleted T cells, or T cells were the source of the cDNA or gDNA that made up the material.

The length of the CDR3 is 13 residues. Germline V gene data show CDR1 as SGHRS and CDR2 as YFSETQ. Sequencing was done on a sample of peripheral blood. This TCR derives from a woman aged 45-60 years who had recovered from COVID-19. The chain recombines TRBV5-1 with TRBJ2-7; D is undetermined. The CDR3 loop is CASSLDSAGPPRF. CDR3 nucleotides: TGCGCCAGCAGCTTGGATTCGGCAGGCCCCCCAAGGTTC.